This T cell receptor (beta chain) was observed in a study of T-cell memory formation after mild COVID-19. Study-wide background: Largely, TCR clusters stayed within a single donor.

A 5'RACE reaction primed in the constant segment made cDNA libraries of TCR alpha and TCR beta, and these carried sample barcodes and UMIs. Each CDR3 protein is one row after TCRdb ran MiXCR on the 5' RACE reads. Counted here are over 120,000 distinct CDR3 sequences, about 19% occurring once; the ten biggest clones make up over 2%. Study-level findings and limits: Whereas later expanders leaned CD4+, clones contracting day 15 to 85 showed a balanced CD4/CD8 makeup.

Note on this clonotype: Its antigen is currently unknown.

This CDR3 has 14 residues. Germline CDR1 reads DFQATT; CDR2 reads SNEGSKA (reference sequence). Trimming shortened V by 5 bases and J by 3 bases, and 15 bases separated the two germline ends. Sequenced sample: PBMCs or a T cell subset sorted from them (not recorded which). The sequence was obtained from an adult woman who had mild COVID-19 (a few samples of this study predate the infection). Cell type and time point are not known. The gene calls are TRBV20-1 and TRBJ2-3; a possible D gene is TRBD2 (5 bases). CDR3: CSAHRPGETDTQYF. Written as DNA, the CDR3 is TGCAGTGCTCATCGGCCTGGGGAGACAGATACGCAGTATTTT.